This TCR beta chain originates from a study of radiation and T cells in renal cell carcinoma. Germline V gene sequence: CDR1 SQVTM, CDR2 ANQGSEA. This CDR3 has 16 amino acids. Trimming took off 4 bases at V and 6 bases at J, with 24 bases between the two ends. With regard to this clone: Its antigen is unidentified.

The time point: blood 4 weeks post-SBRT, at nephrectomy. Treatment here: 15 Gy SBRT to primary tumor, nephrectomy 4 weeks later. Nephrectomy followed 15 Gy stereotactic body radiation by 4 weeks. After SBRT, blood was collected at 2 and 4 weeks, plus baseline. Study-level results: From baseline, blood top tumor clonotypes peaked at 2 weeks post-radiation. Pretreatment tumor biopsies were lacking, so baseline clonotypes are unknown.

Produced via immunoSEQ multiplex PCR; TCRdb's table is partial and in-frame only. The sample consists of roughly 82,000 clones, around 89% of them appearing once. The clonotype comes from a woman in her sixties or seventies with renal cell carcinoma. Sequencing was performed on blood, taken from a patient whose treatment included radiotherapy and nephrectomy. The V and J genes are TRBV29-1 and TRBJ1-2; a possible D gene is TRBD1 (5 bases). The CDR3 nucleotides are TGCAGCGTTGGGGACTCGCCCTTCCCCATCGATCATGGCTACACCTTC. This gives the protein CSVGDSPFPIDHGYTF.